These 2 T cell receptor beta chains originate from one sample sequenced in a study of PD-1 blockade in classical Hodgkin lymphoma. The repertoire was sequenced with immunoSEQ multiplex PCR; TCRdb's copy has only in-frame clones and lacks some. The sample lists 120,000 to 150,000 clones, just under 80% occurring once. Each and every patient relapsed after autologous stem cell transplantation, and patients got differing brentuximab vedotin exposure. Source: peripheral blood mononuclear cells (PBMCs), taken before the second cycle of nivolumab. These receptors all stem from a human donor with classical Hodgkin lymphoma.

The chain recombines TRBV6-5 with TRBJ1-4; D is unclear. Germline CDR1 and CDR2: MNHEY and SVGAGI. The V gene lost 6 bases and the J gene lost 4 bases, with 9 bases spanning the gap. The CDR3 is 13 residues long. CDR3 in amino acids: CASRSPLNEKLFF. In nucleotides, the CDR3 is TGTGCCAGCAGATCGCCTCTTAATGAAAAACTGTTTTTT.

V and J are TRBV28 and TRBJ2-1; 7 nucleotides align to TRBD2. CDR3 length: 14 amino acids. Germline values: CDR1 MDHEN, CDR2 SYDVKM. V gave up 3 bases and J gave up 4 bases; unmatched junction bases: 3. The CDR3 is CASSFGGGYNEQFF. In DNA form, the CDR3 reads TGTGCCAGCAGTTTTGGGGGGGGATACAATGAGCAGTTCTTC.